This T cell receptor beta chain appears in the sequencing data of a study of patients and donors after allogeneic stem cell transplantation. Trimming removed 7 bases at V and 5 bases at J, with 14 bases between. The CDR3 is 14 amino acids. Per the germline V gene, CDR1 is MGHRA and CDR2 is YSYEKL. TCRdb reprocessed the RT-PCR reads via MiXCR and lists one record per CDR3 protein. The data hold about 960,000 distinct CDR3 sequences, with 18% observed a single time. Sequencing was carried out using blood, either unsorted or a sorted T cell fraction (not recorded which). V usage is TRBV4-1 and J usage is TRBJ2-2, with D unclear. The sequence was obtained from a human donor who was either an allogeneic HSCT recipient or a stem cell or donor lymphocyte infusion donor (not recorded which). It is not recorded whose cells these are; they may come from a transplant donor. As DNA, the CDR3 is TGCGCCAGCACTGGGCCTTTGGGGACCGGGGAGCTGTTTTTT. Residues: CASTGPLGTGELFF.